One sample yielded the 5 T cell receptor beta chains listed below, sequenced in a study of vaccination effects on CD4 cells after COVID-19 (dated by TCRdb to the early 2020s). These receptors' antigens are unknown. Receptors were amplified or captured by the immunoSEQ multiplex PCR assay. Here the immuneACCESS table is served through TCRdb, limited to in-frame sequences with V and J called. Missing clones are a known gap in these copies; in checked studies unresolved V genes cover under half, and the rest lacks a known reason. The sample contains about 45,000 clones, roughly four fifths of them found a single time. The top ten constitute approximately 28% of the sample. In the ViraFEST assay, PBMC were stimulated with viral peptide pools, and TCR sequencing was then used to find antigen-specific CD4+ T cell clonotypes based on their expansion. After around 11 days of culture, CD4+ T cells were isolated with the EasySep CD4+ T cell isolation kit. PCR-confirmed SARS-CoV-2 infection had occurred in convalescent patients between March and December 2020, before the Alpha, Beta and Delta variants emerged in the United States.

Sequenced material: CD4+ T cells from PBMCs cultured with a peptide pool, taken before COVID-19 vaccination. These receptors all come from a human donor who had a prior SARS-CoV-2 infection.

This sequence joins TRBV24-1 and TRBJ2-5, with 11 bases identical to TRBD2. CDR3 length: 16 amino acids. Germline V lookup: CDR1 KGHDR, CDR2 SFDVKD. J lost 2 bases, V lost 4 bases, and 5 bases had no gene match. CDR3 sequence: CATSDPTSGRQETQYF. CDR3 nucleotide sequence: TGTGCCACCAGTGACCCTACTAGCGGGAGACAAGAGACCCAGTACTTC.

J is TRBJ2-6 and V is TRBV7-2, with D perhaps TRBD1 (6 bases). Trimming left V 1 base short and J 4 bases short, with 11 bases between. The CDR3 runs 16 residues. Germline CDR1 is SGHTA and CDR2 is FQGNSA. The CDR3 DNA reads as TGTGCCAGCAGCTTAGTGGGGGCGCAGGGGGCCAACGTCCTGACTTTC. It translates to CASSLVGAQGANVLTF. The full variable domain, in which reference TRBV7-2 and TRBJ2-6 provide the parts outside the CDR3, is GAGVSQSPSNKVTEKGKDVELRCDPISGHTALYWYRQSLGQGLEFLIYFQGNSAPDKSGLPSDRFSAERTGGSVSTLTIQRTQQEDSAVYLCASSLVGAQGANVLTFGAGSRLTVL.

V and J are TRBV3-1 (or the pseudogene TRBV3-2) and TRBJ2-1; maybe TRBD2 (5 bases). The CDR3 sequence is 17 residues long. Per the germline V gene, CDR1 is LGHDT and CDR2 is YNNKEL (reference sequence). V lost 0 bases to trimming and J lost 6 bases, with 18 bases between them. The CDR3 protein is CASSQELVREWINEQFF. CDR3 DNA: TGTGCCAGCAGCCAAGAATTGGTTCGGGAATGGATCAATGAGCAGTTCTTC.

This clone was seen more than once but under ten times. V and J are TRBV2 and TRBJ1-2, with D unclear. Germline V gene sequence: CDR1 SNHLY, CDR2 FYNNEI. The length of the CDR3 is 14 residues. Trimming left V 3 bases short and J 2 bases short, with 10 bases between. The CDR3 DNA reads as TGTGCCAGCAGTGAGCGCTGGGGAAACTATGGCTACACCTTC. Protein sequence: CASSERWGNYGYTF.

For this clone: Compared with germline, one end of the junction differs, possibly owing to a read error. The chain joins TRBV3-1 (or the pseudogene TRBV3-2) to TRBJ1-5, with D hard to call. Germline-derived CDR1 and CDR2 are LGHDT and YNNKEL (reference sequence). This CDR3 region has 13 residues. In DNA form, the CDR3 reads TGTGCCAGCAGTCAAGGCTTAAATCAGCCCCAGCATTTT. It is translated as CASSQGLNQPQHF.